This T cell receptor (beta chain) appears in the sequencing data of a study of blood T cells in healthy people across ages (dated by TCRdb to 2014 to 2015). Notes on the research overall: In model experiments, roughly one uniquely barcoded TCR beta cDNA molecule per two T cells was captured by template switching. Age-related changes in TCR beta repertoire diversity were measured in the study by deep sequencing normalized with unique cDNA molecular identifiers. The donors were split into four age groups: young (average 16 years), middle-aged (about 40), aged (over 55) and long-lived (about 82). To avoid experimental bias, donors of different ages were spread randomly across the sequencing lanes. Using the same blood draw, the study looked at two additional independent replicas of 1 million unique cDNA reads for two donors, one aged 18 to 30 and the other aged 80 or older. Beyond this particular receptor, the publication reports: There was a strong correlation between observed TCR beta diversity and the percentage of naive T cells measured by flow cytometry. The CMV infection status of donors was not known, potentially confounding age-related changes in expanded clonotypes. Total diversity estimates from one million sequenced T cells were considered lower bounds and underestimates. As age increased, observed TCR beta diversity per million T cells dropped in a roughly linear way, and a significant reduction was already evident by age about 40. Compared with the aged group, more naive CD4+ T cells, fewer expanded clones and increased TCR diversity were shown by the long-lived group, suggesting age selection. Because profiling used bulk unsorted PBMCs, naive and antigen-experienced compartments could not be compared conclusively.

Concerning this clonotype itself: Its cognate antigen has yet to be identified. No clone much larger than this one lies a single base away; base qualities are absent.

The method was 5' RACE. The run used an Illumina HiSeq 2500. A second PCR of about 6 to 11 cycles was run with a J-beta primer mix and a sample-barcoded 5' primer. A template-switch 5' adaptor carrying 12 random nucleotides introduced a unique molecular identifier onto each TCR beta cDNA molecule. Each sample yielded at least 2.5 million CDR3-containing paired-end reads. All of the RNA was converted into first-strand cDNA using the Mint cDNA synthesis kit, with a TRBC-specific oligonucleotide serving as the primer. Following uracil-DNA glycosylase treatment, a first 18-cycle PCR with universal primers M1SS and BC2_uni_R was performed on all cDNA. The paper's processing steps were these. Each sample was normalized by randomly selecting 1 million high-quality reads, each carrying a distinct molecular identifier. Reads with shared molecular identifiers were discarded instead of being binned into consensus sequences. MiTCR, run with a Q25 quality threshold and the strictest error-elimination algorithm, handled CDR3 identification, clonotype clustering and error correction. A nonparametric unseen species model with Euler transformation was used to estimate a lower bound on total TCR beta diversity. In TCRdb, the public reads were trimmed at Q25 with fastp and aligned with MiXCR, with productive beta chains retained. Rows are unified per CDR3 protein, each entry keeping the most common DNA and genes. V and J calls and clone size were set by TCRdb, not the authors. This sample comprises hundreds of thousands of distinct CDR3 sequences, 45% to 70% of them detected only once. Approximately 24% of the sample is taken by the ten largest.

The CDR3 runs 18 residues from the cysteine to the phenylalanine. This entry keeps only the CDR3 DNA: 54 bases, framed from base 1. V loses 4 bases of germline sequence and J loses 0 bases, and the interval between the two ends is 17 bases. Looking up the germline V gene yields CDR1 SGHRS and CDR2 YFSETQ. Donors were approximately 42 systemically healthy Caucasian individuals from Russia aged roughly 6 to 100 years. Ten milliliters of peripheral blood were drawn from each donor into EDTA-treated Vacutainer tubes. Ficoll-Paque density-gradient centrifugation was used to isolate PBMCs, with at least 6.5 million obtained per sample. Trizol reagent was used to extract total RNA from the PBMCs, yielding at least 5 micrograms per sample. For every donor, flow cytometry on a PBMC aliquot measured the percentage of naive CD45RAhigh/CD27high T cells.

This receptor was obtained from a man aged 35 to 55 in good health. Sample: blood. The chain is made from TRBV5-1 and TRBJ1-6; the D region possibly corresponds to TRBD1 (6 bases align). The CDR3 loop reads CASSGRGFSSSYNSPLHF. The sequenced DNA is TGCGCCAGCAGCGGTAGGGGGTTTTCGAGCTCCTATAATTCACCCCTCCACTTT.